The sequence of this T cell receptor beta chain was determined in a study of T cell changes during pregnancy in multiple sclerosis. Per germline, CDR1 MDHEN and CDR2 SYDVKM. J was trimmed by 5 bases and V by 6 bases; bases with no gene match: 3. CDR3 length: 13 amino acids. The data were produced by immunoSEQ multiplex PCR, yet TCRdb's version contains in-frame clones alone and is incomplete. Of about 94,000 clones listed, roughly 92% are singletons. The gene calls are TRBV28 and TRBJ2-2, with 7 bases matching TRBD1. The receptor was derived from a female donor with multiple sclerosis, enrolled in a pregnancy study. Here the sequenced sample was peripheral blood, taken after pregnancy. The CDR3 loop reads CASSLQGTGELFF. The CDR3, as DNA: TGTGCCAGCAGCTTACAGGGGACCGGGGAGCTGTTTTTT.